The rows below give T cell receptor beta chains drawn from one sample of a study of Graves' ophthalmopathy and Graves' hyperthyroidism. TCRdb reprocessed the multiplex PCR reads with MiXCR, giving one entry per CDR3 protein. Among hundreds of thousands of distinct CDR3 sequences, 13% to 15% were seen once, and the ten largest hold 8% to 10%. The specimen sequenced was blood. These receptors all come from a woman younger than 45 with Graves' ophthalmopathy. The CDR3 runs from the conserved cysteine through the conserved F or W. D genes are given only for firm matches. The size field is filled for only some rows; it gives once, few, many or a size class.

J gene | V gene | CDR3 length | D gene | clone size | CDR3 DNA | CDR3 protein
TRBJ1-1 | TRBV2 | 14 | . | many | TGTGCCAGCAGTGAATGGAGGGTAAGCACTGAAGCTTTCTTT | CASSEWRVSTEAFF
TRBJ2-2 | TRBV9 | 14 | . | few | TGTGCCAGCAGCGTAGATCCCGGTACCGGGGAGCTGTTTTTT | CASSVDPGTGELFF
TRBJ2-2 | TRBV9 | 13 | . | few | TGTGCCAGCAGTCACGTGTCAACCGGGGAGCTGTTTTTT | CASSHVSTGELFF
TRBJ1-1 | TRBV12-3/TRBV12-4 | 15 | . | many | TGTGCCAGCAGTTCCTTTGGGGCTATGAACACTGAAGCTTTCTTT | CASSSFGAMNTEAFF
TRBJ1-5 | TRBV7-2 | 15 | . | many | TGTGCCAGCAGCCTAGTGGGAAATAGCAATCAGCCCCAGCATTTT | CASSLVGNSNQPQHF
TRBJ1-3 | TRBV28 | 11 | . | many | TGTGCCAGCAGTTATAGGGACACCATATATTTT | CASSYRDTIYF
TRBJ1-1 | TRBV5-6 | 13 | . | many | TGTGCCAGCAGCTCCCTTCCCACCACTGAGGCTTTCTTT | CASSSLPTTEAFF
TRBJ1-1 | TRBV12-3/TRBV12-4 | 14 | . | many | TGTGCCAGCAGTTACCGGGGGCCGAACACTGAAGCTTTCTTT | CASSYRGPNTEAFF
TRBJ2-7 | TRBV6-1 | 13 | TRBD1 | many | TGTGCCAGCAGTACCGGGACAGGGGACGAGCAGTACTTC | CASSTGTGDEQYF
TRBJ2-2 | TRBV12-3/TRBV12-4 | 16 | . | few | TGTGCCAGCAGTCCCCCCGGAGGGCCGAACACCGGGGAGCTGTTTTTT | CASSPPGGPNTGELFF
TRBJ1-2 | TRBV20-1 | 13 | . | many | TGCAGTGCTAGAGGGAGGACAGCCTATGGCTACACCTTC | CSARGRTAYGYTF
TRBJ1-5 | TRBV28 | 12 | . | many | TGTGCCAGCAGTCCCCGTCCGCGGCCCCAGCATTTT | CASSPRPRPQHF
TRBJ2-2 | TRBV5-1 | 12 | . | many | TGCGCCAGCAGCAAACACACCGGGGAGCTGTTTTTT | CASSKHTGELFF
TRBJ2-7 | TRBV7-9 | 12 | . | many | TGTGCCAGCAGCACCCGGGACCCCGAGCAGTACTTC | CASSTRDPEQYF
TRBJ1-5 | TRBV28 | 12 | . | many | TGTGCCAGCAGTTTATCTAGGCAGCCCCAGCATTTT | CASSLSRQPQHF
TRBJ2-2 | TRBV29-1 | 14 | . | many | TGCAGCGTTGAAGATATGGGGGACACCGGGGAGCTGTTTTTT | CSVEDMGDTGELFF
TRBJ1-2 | TRBV12-3/TRBV12-4 | 13 | . | many | TGTGCCAGCAAGGGTGGCAGTAACTATGGCTACACCTTC | CASKGGSNYGYTF
TRBJ1-5 | TRBV19 | 14 | TRBD1 | many | TGTGCCAGTAGTACTACAGGGGGTAATCAGCCCCAGCATTTT | CASSTTGGNQPQHF
TRBJ2-3 | TRBV6-1 | 14 | TRBD1 | . | TGTGCCAGCAGCTTCAGGGGGCGCGCAGATACGCAGTATTTT | CASSFRGRADTQYF
TRBJ2-2 | TRBV2 | 15 | . | . | TGTGCCAGCAGTGAAACGGCAAAGGGGAACGGGGAGCTGTTTTTT | CASSETAKGNGELFF
TRBJ2-7 | TRBV6-5 | 15 | TRBD2 | many | TGTGCCAGCACCTCGGGGGGGAAATTTTCCTACGAGCAGTACTTC | CASTSGGKFSYEQYF
TRBJ1-2 | TRBV11-2 | 14 | TRBD1 | many | TGTGCCAGCAGCTTCGCGACAGGGAACTATGGCTACACCTTC | CASSFATGNYGYTF
TRBJ2-7 | TRBV11-2 | 18 | TRBD2 | many | TGTGCCAGCAGCTTACTAGGCCTAGCCGGACTAGCGGCCTACGAGCAGTACTTC | CASSLLGLAGLAAYEQYF
TRBJ2-7 | TRBV20-1 | 12 | . | many | TGCAGTGCAGGACGAGGGACGGGGGAGCAGTACTTC | CSAGRGTGEQYF
TRBJ1-2 | TRBV5-1 | 16 | . | few | TGCGCCAGCAGCTTGGGATCGGGGGCACCTAACTATGGCTACACCTTC | CASSLGSGAPNYGYTF
TRBJ1-6 | TRBV6-5 | 15 | . | many | TGTGCCAGCAGTTACACCGACCCAGGGTCGACGACCCTCCACTTT | CASSYTDPGSTTLHF
TRBJ1-3 | TRBV10-3 | 15 | . | . | TGTGCCACCCGGAATGGGGGCAAAAATGGAAACACCATATATTTT | CATRNGGKNGNTIYF
TRBJ1-2 | TRBV10-2 | 13 | . | many | TGCGCCAGCACGGGTGGCCCCAACTATGGCTACACCTTC | CASTGGPNYGYTF
TRBJ2-2 | TRBV11-2 | 18 | . | many | TGTGCCAGCAGCTTAGATCCCACCGGCGGGTCGAACACCGGGGAGCTGTTTTTT | CASSLDPTGGSNTGELFF
TRBJ2-4 | TRBV20-1 | 13 | TRBD1 | . | TGCAGTGCTAGAGGGACAGGGAAAAACATTCAGTACTTC | CSARGTGKNIQYF
TRBJ2-7 | TRBV18 | 15 | . | few | TGTGCCAGCTCACTTGAGGCGGGGCCTATCTACGAGCAGTACTTC | CASSLEAGPIYEQYF
TRBJ2-2 | TRBV5-1 | 14 | . | many | TGCGCCAGCAGCTTGTATGGGAACACCGGGGAGCTGTTTTTT | CASSLYGNTGELFF
TRBJ1-1 | TRBV9 | 13 | . | many | TGTGCCAGCAGCCTTCGGGACTTCACTGAAGCTTTCTTT | CASSLRDFTEAFF
TRBJ1-5 | TRBV12-3/TRBV12-4 | 14 | . | many | TGTGCCAGCAGTTCCCTCTCTAGTAGTCAGCCCCAGCATTTT | CASSSLSSSQPQHF
TRBJ1-5 | TRBV30 | 15 | . | few | TGTGCCTGGAGTGTACTGGGGGGACCCAATCAGCCCCAGCATTTT | CAWSVLGGPNQPQHF
TRBJ2-7 | TRBV29-1 | 15 | . | many | TGCAGCGTTGGGGGGCGCGGGGGACCTTCCTACGAGCAGTACTTC | CSVGGRGGPSYEQYF
TRBJ1-2 | TRBV28 | 17 | . | many | TGTGCCAGCAGTTGGGGGGGTATGATGGATGGGGGCTATGGCTACACCTTC | CASSWGGMMDGGYGYTF
TRBJ2-7 | TRBV2 | 12 | TRBD2 | many | TGTGCCAGCAGAAGCGGGGGCACCGAGCAGTACTTC | CASRSGGTEQYF